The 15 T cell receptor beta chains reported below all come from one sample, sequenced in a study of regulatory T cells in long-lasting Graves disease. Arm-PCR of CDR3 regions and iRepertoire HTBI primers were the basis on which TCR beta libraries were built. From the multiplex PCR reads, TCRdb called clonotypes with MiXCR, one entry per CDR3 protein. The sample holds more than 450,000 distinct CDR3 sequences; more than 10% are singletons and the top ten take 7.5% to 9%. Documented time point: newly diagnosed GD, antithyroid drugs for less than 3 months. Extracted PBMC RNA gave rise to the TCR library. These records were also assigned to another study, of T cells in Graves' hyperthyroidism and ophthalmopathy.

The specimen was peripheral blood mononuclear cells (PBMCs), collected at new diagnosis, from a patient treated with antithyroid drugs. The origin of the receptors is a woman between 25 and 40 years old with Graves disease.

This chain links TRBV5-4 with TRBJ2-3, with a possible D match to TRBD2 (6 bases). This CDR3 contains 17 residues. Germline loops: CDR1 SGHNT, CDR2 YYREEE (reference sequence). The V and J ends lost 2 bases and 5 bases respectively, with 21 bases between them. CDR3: CASSFGLRTTMGDTQYF. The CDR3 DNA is TGTGCCAGCAGCTTTGGCTTGCGGACTACCATGGGAGATACGCAGTATTTT.

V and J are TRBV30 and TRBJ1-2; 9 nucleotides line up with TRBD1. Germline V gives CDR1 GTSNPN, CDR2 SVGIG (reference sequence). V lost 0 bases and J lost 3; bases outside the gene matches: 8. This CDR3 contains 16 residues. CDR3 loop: CAWSVETGTGYYGYTF. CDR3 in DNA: TGTGCCTGGAGTGTAGAGACCGGGACAGGGTACTATGGCTACACCTTC.

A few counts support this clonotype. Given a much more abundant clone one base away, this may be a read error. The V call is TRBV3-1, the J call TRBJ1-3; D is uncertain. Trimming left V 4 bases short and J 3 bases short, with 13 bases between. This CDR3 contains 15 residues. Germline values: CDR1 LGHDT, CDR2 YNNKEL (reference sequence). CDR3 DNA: TGTGCCAGCAGCCTACTGGGATCCTGTGGAAACACCATATATTTT. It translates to CASSLLGSCGNTIYF.

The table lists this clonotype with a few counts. The CDR3 nucleotides are TGCAGTGCTAGAGATCAACGAGGGGGCTCCTACAATGAGCAGTTCTTC. This encodes CSARDQRGGSYNEQFF. The chain is built from TRBV20-1 and TRBJ2-1; possible D gene TRBD1, 6 bases. This CDR3 has 16 amino acids. In germline, CDR1 is DFQATT, CDR2 SNEGSKA (reference sequence). Trimming removed 0 bases from V and 0 bases from J, with 12 bases in between.

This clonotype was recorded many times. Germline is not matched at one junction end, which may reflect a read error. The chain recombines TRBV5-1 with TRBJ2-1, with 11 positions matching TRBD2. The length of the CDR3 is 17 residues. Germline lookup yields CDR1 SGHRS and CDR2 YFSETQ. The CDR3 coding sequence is TGTGCCAGCAGCCAATTGCCGGGACTAGCGGTCTACAATGAGCAGTTCTTC. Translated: CASSQLPGLAVYNEQFF.

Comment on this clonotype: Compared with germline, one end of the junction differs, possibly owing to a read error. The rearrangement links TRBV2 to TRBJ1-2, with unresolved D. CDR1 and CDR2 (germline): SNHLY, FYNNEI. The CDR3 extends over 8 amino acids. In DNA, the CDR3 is TGTGCCAGCAGTGGCCGCTCCTTC. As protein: CASSGRSF.

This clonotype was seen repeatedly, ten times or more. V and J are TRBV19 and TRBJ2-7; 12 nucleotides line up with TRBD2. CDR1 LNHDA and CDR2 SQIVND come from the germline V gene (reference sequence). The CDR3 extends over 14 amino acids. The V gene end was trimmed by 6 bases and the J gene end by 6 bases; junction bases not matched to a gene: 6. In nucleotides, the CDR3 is TGTGCCAGTAGCGTGACTAGCGGGAGTCGCGAGCAGTACTTC. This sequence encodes CASSVTSGSREQYF.

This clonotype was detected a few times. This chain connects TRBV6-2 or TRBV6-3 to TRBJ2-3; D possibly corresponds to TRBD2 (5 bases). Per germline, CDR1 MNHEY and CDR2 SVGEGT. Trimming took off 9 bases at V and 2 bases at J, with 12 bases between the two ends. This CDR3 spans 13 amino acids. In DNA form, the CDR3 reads TGTGCCAGTTTAAGCGGAGACACAGATACGCAGTATTTT. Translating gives CASLSGDTDTQYF.

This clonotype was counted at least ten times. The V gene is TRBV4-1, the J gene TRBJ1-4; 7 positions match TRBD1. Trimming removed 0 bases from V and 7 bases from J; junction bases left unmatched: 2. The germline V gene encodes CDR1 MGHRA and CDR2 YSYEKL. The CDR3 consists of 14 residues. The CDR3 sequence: CASSQDPGGEKLFF. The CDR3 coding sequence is TGCGCCAGCAGCCAAGATCCAGGGGGTGAAAAACTGTTTTTT.

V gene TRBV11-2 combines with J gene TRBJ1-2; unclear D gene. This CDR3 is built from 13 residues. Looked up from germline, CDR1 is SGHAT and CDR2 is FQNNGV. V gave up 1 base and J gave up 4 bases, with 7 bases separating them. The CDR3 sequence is CASSLGVAYGYTF. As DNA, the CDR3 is TGTGCCAGCAGCTTAGGCGTGGCCTATGGCTACACCTTC.

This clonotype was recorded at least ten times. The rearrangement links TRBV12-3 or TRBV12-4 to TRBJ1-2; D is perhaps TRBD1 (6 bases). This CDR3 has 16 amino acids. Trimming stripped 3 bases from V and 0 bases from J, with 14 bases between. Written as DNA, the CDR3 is TGTGCCAGCAGTTTTACCGGGACACGAACTAACTATGGCTACACCTTC. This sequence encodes CASSFTGTRTNYGYTF.

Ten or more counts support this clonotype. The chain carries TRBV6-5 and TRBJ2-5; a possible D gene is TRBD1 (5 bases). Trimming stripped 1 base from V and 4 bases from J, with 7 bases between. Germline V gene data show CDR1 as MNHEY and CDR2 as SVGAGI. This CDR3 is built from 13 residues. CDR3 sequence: CASSYLQGETQYF. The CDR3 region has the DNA TGTGCCAGCAGTTACTTGCAGGGAGAGACCCAGTACTTC.

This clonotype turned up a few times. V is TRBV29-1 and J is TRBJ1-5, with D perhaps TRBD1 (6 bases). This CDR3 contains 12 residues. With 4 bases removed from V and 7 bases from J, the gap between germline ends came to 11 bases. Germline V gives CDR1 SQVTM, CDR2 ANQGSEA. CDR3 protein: CSVVTGEQPQHF. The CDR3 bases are TGCAGCGTTGTGACAGGCGAACAGCCCCAGCATTTT.

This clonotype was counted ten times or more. The DNA of the CDR3 is TGCAGTGCTAGACGTGTAAATGGGGAAAAACTGTTTTTT. This gives the protein CSARRVNGEKLFF. The chain has TRBV20-1 and TRBJ1-4; D is undetermined. The V end lost 2 bases, the J end lost 8 bases, and 12 bases lay between the germline ends. The CDR3 spans 13 residues. Germline CDR1 DFQATT, CDR2 SNEGSKA (reference sequence).

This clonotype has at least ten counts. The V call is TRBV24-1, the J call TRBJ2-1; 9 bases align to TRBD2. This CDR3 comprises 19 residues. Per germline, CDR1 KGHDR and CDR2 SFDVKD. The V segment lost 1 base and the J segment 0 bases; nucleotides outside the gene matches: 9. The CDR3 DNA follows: TGTGCCACCAGTGATTTACAGACTAGCGGCTCGCGCTCCTACAATGAGCAGTTCTTC. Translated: CATSDLQTSGSRSYNEQFF.